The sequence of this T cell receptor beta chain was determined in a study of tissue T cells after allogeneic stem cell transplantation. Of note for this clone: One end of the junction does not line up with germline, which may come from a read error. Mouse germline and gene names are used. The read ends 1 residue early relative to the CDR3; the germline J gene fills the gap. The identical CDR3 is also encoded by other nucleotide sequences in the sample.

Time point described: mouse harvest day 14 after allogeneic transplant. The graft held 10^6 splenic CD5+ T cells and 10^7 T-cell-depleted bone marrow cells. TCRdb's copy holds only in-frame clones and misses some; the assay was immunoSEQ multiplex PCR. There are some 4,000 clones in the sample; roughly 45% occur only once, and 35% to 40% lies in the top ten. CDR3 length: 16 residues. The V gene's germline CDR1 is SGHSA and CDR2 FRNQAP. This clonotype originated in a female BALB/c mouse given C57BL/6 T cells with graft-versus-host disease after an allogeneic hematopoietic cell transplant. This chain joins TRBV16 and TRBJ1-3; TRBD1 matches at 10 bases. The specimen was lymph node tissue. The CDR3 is CASSSTGTGAGNTLYF. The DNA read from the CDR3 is TGTGCCAGCAGCTCCACCGGGACAGGGGCCGGAAATACGCTCTAT.